These 7 T cell receptor beta chains were all obtained from the same sample, sequenced in a study of T cells after yellow fever vaccination (dated by TCRdb to between 2018 and 2020). In the paper's terms, the treatment or condition label means: live attenuated yellow fever vaccine strain. The library relied on 5' RACE. The data were produced on an Illumina NovaSeq 6000. TCRdb took the public reads, trimmed them with fastp at Q25, ran MiXCR for clone calling and kept in-frame beta chains. Every distinct CDR3 protein forms one entry, paired with its most common genes and DNA. The sample data list just over 250,000 distinct CDR3 sequences, and about 5.2% of these were observed just once. Jointly, the top ten make up approximately 3.5% of the sample. The material was CD4+ T cells sorted from PBMCs, obtained on the day of the yellow fever booster vaccination. The receptors were sampled from a man younger than 30 who received the YFV17D yellow fever vaccine.

CDR3 nucleotides: TGTGCCAGCAGGTCGACAGCGGTGGGCTATGGCTACACCTTC. Its translation is CASRSTAVGYGYTF. The rearrangement joins TRBV5-4 to TRBJ1-2; tentatively, D is TRBD1 (5 bases). Germline CDR1 is SGHNT and CDR2 is YYREEE (reference sequence). The V and J ends lost 5 bases and 4 bases respectively, with 15 bases between them. The CDR3 totals 14 residues.

In its sample, this clonotype was seen a few times. The rearrangement joins TRBV4-2 to TRBJ2-5; 8 bases line up with TRBD2. V lost 0 bases to trimming and J lost 5 bases; unmatched junction nucleotides: 8. The CDR3 is made up of 16 amino acids. The germline V gene encodes CDR1 LGHNA and CDR2 YNFKEQ. In DNA, the CDR3 is TGTGCCAGCAGCCAAGATGAGTCGGGGGGGCGGGAGACCCAGTACTTC. Protein: CASSQDESGGRETQYF.

This clonotype was seen at least ten times. This chain connects TRBV7-2 to TRBJ2-2; 8 bases map to TRBD2. Germline CDR1 is SGHTA and CDR2 is FQGNSA. The CDR3 loop spans 14 amino acids. V shed 3 bases and J 15 bases; nucleotides not matched to a gene: 12. CDR3 coding DNA: TGTGCCAGCAGCTTGGCGGGGGGCCCCCCTTTGATGTTTTTT. This gives the protein CASSLAGGPPLMFF. Variable domain in full (rest from reference TRBV7-2 and TRBJ2-2): GAGVSQSPSNKVTEKGKDVELRCDPISGHTALYWYRQSLGQGLEFLIYFQGNSAPDKSGLPSDRFSAERTGGSVSTLTIQRTQQEDSAVYLCASSLAGGPPLMFFGEGSRLTVL.

The chain carries TRBV20-1 and TRBJ2-5, with D unresolved. This CDR3 comprises 12 residues. Trimming removed 3 bases from V and 5 bases from J, with 10 bases in between. Per germline, CDR1 DFQATT and CDR2 SNEGSKA (reference sequence). The CDR3 region has the DNA TGCAGTGCTAGTTGGAATTTCGAGACCCAGTACTTC. It specifies CSASWNFETQYF.

This clonotype was recorded a few times. The V and J genes are TRBV9 and TRBJ2-1; D unresolved. Germline values: CDR1 SGDLS, CDR2 YYNGEE. The CDR3 length is 15 residues. The germline V and J ends were trimmed by 0 bases and 8 bases, with 15 bases remaining between them. DNA of the CDR3: TGTGCCAGCAGCGTAGGCCCCTCCGGAAGGGATGAGCAGTTCTTC. It is translated as CASSVGPSGRDEQFF.

This clonotype was observed a handful of times. The gene calls are TRBV9 and TRBJ1-6; D possibly corresponds to TRBD1 (6 bases). The CDR3 consists of 14 residues. Trimming removed 3 bases from V and 7 bases from J, with 11 bases in between. Germline values: CDR1 SGDLS, CDR2 YYNGEE. Here the CDR3 DNA reads TGTGCCAGCAGCGGACAGGTGGAGAATTCACCCCTCCACTTT. Protein sequence: CASSGQVENSPLHF.

The chain recombines TRBV12-2 with TRBJ2-7; the table's D gene call, TRBD2, was not cross checked with the DNA. TRBV12-2 is listed as a pseudogene. CDR3 length: 14 amino acids. The CDR3 loop reads CASRFRVRGYEQYV. The CDR3, as DNA: TGTGCAAGTCGCTTTCGGGTGCGGGGATACGAGCAGTACGTC.